The 7 T cell receptor beta chains in this list originate from one sample, sequenced in a study of patients and donors after allogeneic stem cell transplantation. In TCRdb, the RT-PCR reads were re-called with MiXCR into one record per CDR3 protein. Counted here are about a million distinct CDR3 sequences, approximately 19% occurring once; the ten biggest clones make up 6%. The sample comprised blood, either unsorted or a sorted T cell fraction (not recorded which). The source is a human donor who was either an allogeneic HSCT recipient or a stem cell or donor lymphocyte infusion donor (not recorded which). It is not recorded whose cells these are; they may come from a transplant donor.

A word on this clonotype: The junction and the germline gene differ at one end; a read error may be behind it. J is TRBJ1-5 and V is TRBV20-1, with 7 bases that match TRBD1. Germline assignment: CDR1 DFQATT and CDR2 SNEGSKA (reference sequence). CDR3 size: 15 residues. Here the CDR3 reads CSAASNKGGNQSQHF. The CDR3 DNA reads TGCAGTGCGGCCTCCAACAAAGGGGGCAATCAGTCCCAGCATTTT.

This chain connects TRBV9 to TRBJ2-2, with TRBD1 matching over 8 bases. With 1 base clipped from V and 6 bases from J, the junction kept 5 bases outside the gene matches. The V gene's germline CDR1 is SGDLS and CDR2 YYNGEE. The CDR3 is 15 amino acids. CDR3 residues: CASSVQGAGAGELFF. CDR3 sequence (DNA): TGTGCCAGCAGCGTACAGGGGGCAGGGGCCGGGGAGCTGTTTTTT. Drawing the rest from reference TRBV9 and TRBJ2-2, the complete variable domain is DSGVTQTPKHLITATGQRVTLRCSPRSGDLSVYWYQQSLDQGLQFLIQYYNGEERAKGNILERFSAQQFPDLHSELNLSSLELGDSALYFCASSVQGAGAGELFFGEGSRLTVL.

This chain uses TRBV5-1 with TRBJ1-5; D remains unclear. Germline lookup yields CDR1 SGHRS and CDR2 YFSETQ. Trimming shortened V by 0 bases and J by 7 bases, and 14 bases separated the two germline ends. This CDR3 is built from 15 residues. The CDR3, as DNA: TGCGCCAGCAGCTTGGACGGTTCGGCAGGACAGCCCCAGCATTTT. This encodes CASSLDGSAGQPQHF.

The chain carries TRBV3-1 and TRBJ1-2; TRBD1 is a possible D gene (5 bases). Trimming removed 4 bases at V and 4 bases at J, with 13 bases between. The CDR3 runs to 14 residues. CDR1 is LGHDT and CDR2 is YNNKEL in the germline V gene (reference sequence). The CDR3 spells CASSPAGPSYGYTF. CDR3 in DNA: TGTGCCAGCAGCCCGGCAGGGCCCAGCTATGGCTACACCTTC.

The rearrangement joins TRBV5-1 to TRBJ1-1; 10 bases line up with TRBD1. The CDR3 has 15 residues. Germline CDR1 reads SGHRS; CDR2 reads YFSETQ. J lost 5 bases, V lost 5 bases, and 9 bases had no gene match. The DNA of the CDR3 is TGCGCCAGCAGGTCAGGACAGGGGGTACGGACTGAAGCTTTCTTT. This encodes CASRSGQGVRTEAFF.

This clonotype was detected a few times. The chain carries TRBV12-3 or TRBV12-4 and TRBJ2-4; no reliable D call. V lost 2 bases, J lost 9 bases, and 11 bases lay in between. The CDR3 sequence is 13 residues long. The CDR3 DNA reads TGTGCCAGCAGTTTAAACAGCCCCAGCATTCAGTACTTC. As protein: CASSLNSPSIQYF.

A few counts support this clonotype. The rearrangement uses TRBV7-6 and TRBJ1-3; 8 nucleotides agree with TRBD1. The germline gives CDR1 SGHVS, CDR2 FNYEAQ. With 5 bases clipped from V and 6 bases from J, the junction kept 6 bases outside the gene matches. There are 14 residues in the CDR3. This CDR3 is CASSPGQGLNTIYF. As DNA, the CDR3 is TGTGCCAGCAGCCCAGGACAGGGTTTAAACACCATATATTTT.